Below, 18 T cell receptor beta chains from the same sample are listed, as sequenced in a study of blood T cell repertoires in COVID-19. This table comes from immunoSEQ multiplex PCR, and its TCRdb copy is limited to in-frame clones, with some not included. This table holds more than 150,000 clones, 88% found once. The sample consisted of peripheral blood. All receptors come from a man between 65 and 79 years old with active or convalescent COVID-19.

The chain is built from TRBV11-2 and TRBJ2-7; possible D gene TRBD2, 6 bases. This CDR3 has 15 residues. The V gene lost 1 base and the J gene lost 1 base, with 11 bases spanning the gap. CDR1 and CDR2 from the germline V gene are SGHAT and FQNNGV. The CDR3 spells CASSLGYSGSYEQYF. DNA of the CDR3: TGTGCCAGCAGCTTAGGTTACAGCGGGTCCTACGAGCAGTACTTC.

This chain's CDR3 is CASSPRTGLGTGELFF. CDR3 bases: TGTGCCAGCTCACCAAGGACAGGGCTGGGAACCGGGGAGCTGTTTTTT. The chain uses TRBV18 and TRBJ2-2, with 8 bases identical to TRBD1. V trimming: 2 bases; J trimming: 5 bases; junction bases outside the gene matches: 7. This CDR3 comprises 16 residues. Germline V gene data show CDR1 as KGHSH and CDR2 as LQKENI.

This rearrangement joins TRBV7-9 to TRBJ1-5; D not certain. The CDR3 consists of 14 residues. Germline loops: CDR1 SEHNR, CDR2 FQNEAQ (reference sequence). The V end was cut by 0 bases, the J end by 7 bases, with 10 bases between. The CDR3 nucleotides read TGTGCCAGCAGCTTAGCGGCAGGAGGGCAGCCCCAGCATTTT. Translated: CASSLAAGGQPQHF. Looking up the rest from reference TRBV7-9 and TRBJ1-5 gives the full variable domain: DTGVSQNPRHKITKRGQNVTFRCDPISEHNRLYWYRQTLGQGPEFLTYFQNEAQLEKSRLLSDRFSAERPKGSFSTLEIQRTEQGDSAMYLCASSLAAGGQPQHFGDGTRLSIL.

This clone showed up just once. The chain has TRBV6-6 and TRBJ2-7, with 8 bases matching TRBD2. The germline V gene encodes CDR1 MNHNY and CDR2 SVGAGI (reference sequence). Trimming took 0 bases from V and 0 from J; bases not matched to a gene: 4. The CDR3 is 16 residues long. The CDR3 coding sequence is TGTGCCAGCAGTTACTCAGGCGGGGGGAGCTCCTACGAGCAGTACTTC. As protein: CASSYSGGGSSYEQYF.

The V and J genes are TRBV7-2 and TRBJ2-5, with 10 bases that match TRBD1. V lost 0 bases, J lost 5 bases, and 3 bases stayed unmatched. Per germline, CDR1 SGHTA and CDR2 FQGNSA. The CDR3 loop spans 15 amino acids. The CDR3: CASSLAGQGGETQYF. In DNA form, the CDR3 reads TGTGCCAGCAGCTTAGCCGGACAGGGGGGTGAGACCCAGTACTTC.

This chain links TRBV20-1 with TRBJ1-2; D uncertain. Germline V gives CDR1 DFQATT, CDR2 SNEGSKA (reference sequence). CDR3 size: 11 residues. Trimming stripped 2 bases from V and 11 bases from J, with 12 bases between. CDR3 coding DNA: TGCAGTGCTAGAATGGCCGCCAGGTACACCTTC. Protein sequence: CSARMAARYTF.

This clone was detected only a few times. The chain joins TRBV29-1 to TRBJ2-7; 11 nucleotides match TRBD2. V trimming: 3 bases; J trimming: 3 bases; junction bases outside the gene matches: 13. CDR1 and CDR2 (germline): SQVTM, ANQGSEA. The CDR3 length is 17 residues. The CDR3 sequence is CSVEGLAETGLIYEQYF. CDR3 DNA: TGCAGCGTTGAGGGACTAGCGGAGACGGGTTTAATCTACGAGCAGTACTTC.

This chain uses TRBV18 with TRBJ2-7; TRBD1 is a possible D gene (6 bases). Germline assignment: CDR1 KGHSH and CDR2 LQKENI. V lost 6 bases to trimming and J lost 3 bases, with 15 bases between them. CDR3 length: 14 residues. The CDR3 coding sequence is TGTGCCAGCTCCCCAGGGGCCCCCAGCTACGAGCAGTACTTC. Protein: CASSPGAPSYEQYF.

The rearrangement joins TRBV11-3 to TRBJ2-3; 10 nucleotides line up with TRBD2. The junction had 20 bases not matched to a gene; V was cut back by 4 bases and J by 4 bases. The CDR3 extends over 20 amino acids. The germline gives CDR1 SGHNT, CDR2 YENEEA. CDR3 nucleotide sequence: TGTGCCAGCAGCTCAGAGTTGGCCTTCCAGCGGGAGGGCTGGCCAGATACGCAGTATTTT. Residues: CASSSELAFQREGWPDTQYF.

The chain uses TRBV6-4 and TRBJ2-1; TRBD1 might be the D (7 bases). V was cut by 4 bases and J by 7 bases, with 14 bases left in between. Germline lookup yields CDR1 MRHNA and CDR2 SNTAGT. This CDR3 is 14 amino acids long. This CDR3 is CASSAFPGGNEQFF. The DNA for the CDR3 is TGTGCCAGCAGTGCTTTTCCAGGGGGGAATGAGCAGTTCTTC.

The chain carries TRBV29-1 and TRBJ1-2, with D possibly matching TRBD1 (6 bases). The CDR3 has 15 amino acids. Trimming pared 5 bases from V and 3 bases from J, leaving 19 bases between. Germline CDR1 is SQVTM and CDR2 is ANQGSEA. The CDR3 is CSVFRPLTGHYGYTF. CDR3 bases: TGCAGCGTTTTCCGACCCCTTACAGGGCACTATGGCTACACCTTC.

This chain uses TRBV28 with TRBJ1-5; 8 bases fit TRBD1. The length of the CDR3 is 15 residues. Germline loops: CDR1 MDHEN, CDR2 SYDVKM. V was clipped by 4 bases and J by 7 bases; unmatched bases: 9. CDR3 sequence: CASSSPQGVGQPQHF. The CDR3 nucleotides read TGTGCCAGCAGTTCCCCACAGGGGGTTGGGCAGCCCCAGCATTTT.

The V call is TRBV7-9, the J call TRBJ2-7; the match to TRBD2 covers 7 bases. With 3 bases clipped from V and 3 bases from J, the junction kept 8 bases outside the gene matches. The length of the CDR3 is 15 residues. Germline V CDR1 and CDR2: SEHNR, FQNEAQ (reference sequence). Here the CDR3 DNA reads TGTGCCAGCAGCTTTAGCCTAGCGGCCGACTACGAGCAGTACTTC. Residues: CASSFSLAADYEQYF.

The CDR3 sequence is CASSLGSLNTEAFF. The CDR3, as DNA: TGTGCCAGCAGCCTTGGTAGTCTTAACACTGAAGCTTTCTTT. This chain joins TRBV6-2 or TRBV6-3 and TRBJ1-1; D remains ambiguous. Germline assignment: CDR1 MNHEY and CDR2 SVGEGT. CDR3 length equals 14 residues. Trimming stripped 6 bases from V and 2 bases from J, with 13 bases between.

This clone was seen a few times. The chain carries TRBV28 and TRBJ1-6, with 8 nucleotides matching TRBD1. Germline CDR1 reads MDHEN; CDR2 reads SYDVKM. V trimming: 6 bases; J trimming: 0 bases; junction bases outside the gene matches: 4. The CDR3 loop spans 16 amino acids. The CDR3 loop reads CASRTGAFSYNSPLHF. The CDR3 nucleotides are TGTGCCAGCAGGACAGGGGCATTCTCCTATAATTCACCCCTCCACTTT.

The chain links TRBV11-2 to TRBJ2-3, with a tentative D call TRBD1 (5 bases). Trimming shortened V by 5 bases and J by 8 bases, and 14 bases separated the two germline ends. The CDR3 extends over 13 amino acids. CDR1 and CDR2 (germline): SGHAT, FQNNGV. The CDR3 sequence: CASSPGPGSTQYF. For the CDR3, the DNA is TGTGCCAGCAGCCCAGGGCCGGGTAGTACGCAGTATTTT.

The chain links TRBV6-1 to TRBJ2-7, with D possibly matching TRBD1 (6 bases). The CDR3 loop spans 16 amino acids. The ends were cut back, 4 bases at V and 1 base at J, with 17 bases in the middle. Germline lookup yields CDR1 MNHNS and CDR2 SASEGT. The CDR3 reads CASSVTPGQRSYEQYF. The CDR3 DNA is TGTGCCAGCAGTGTGACACCGGGACAAAGATCCTACGAGCAGTACTTC.

This clone was recorded a few times. J is TRBJ1-2 and V is TRBV5-4, with 8 bases matching TRBD1. Per germline, CDR1 SGHNT and CDR2 YYREEE (reference sequence). V lost 5 bases and J lost 7; bases outside the gene matches: 13. The CDR3 is 15 residues long. CDR3 residues: CASRLKETGAFGYTF. The CDR3 bases are TGTGCCAGCAGACTAAAAGAGACAGGGGCGTTTGGCTACACCTTC.